This is a list of T cell receptor beta chains from one sample in a study of blood T cell repertoires in COVID-19. The protocol was immunoSEQ multiplex PCR, while the TCRdb copy is restricted to in-frame clones and leaves out a portion. Here the sample spans fewer than 250,000 clones, about four fifths being singletons. Specimen: PBMCs or T cells enriched from blood (not recorded which). These receptors were obtained from a woman in her 50s who had been exposed to COVID-19. Both conserved end residues are part of each CDR3. Fields, in order: J gene, V gene, D gene, clone size, CDR3 DNA, CDR3 protein. The D gene is left open where the match is weak. Clone size is not always given. Where it is, it says once, few, many or a class for expanded clones.

TRBJ1-2 TRBV2 NA NA TGTGCCAGCAGTTCCCCTGTTTGGAGGGATGGCTACACCTTC CASSSPVWRDGYTF
TRBJ1-5 TRBV7-9 NA NA TGTGCCACCTCAACCGAGGGCAATCAGCCCCAGCATTTT CATSTEGNQPQHF
TRBJ1-5 TRBV5-1 TRBD1 NA TGCGCCAGCAGCCTAACAGGGGGAAATCAGCCCCAGCATTTT CASSLTGGNQPQHF
TRBJ2-2 TRBV7-2 NA NA TGTGCCAGCAGCATAACAGGGGGGGCCGGGGAGCTGTTTTTT CASSITGGAGELFF
TRBJ2-7 TRBV13 TRBD2 few TGTGCCACCCCGTTGGGACTAGTATTCTACGAGCAGTACTTC CATPLGLVFYEQYF
TRBJ1-1 TRBV28 NA NA TGTGCCAGCAGTTCGGCGGGCCAGCACACTGAAGCTTTCTTT CASSSAGQHTEAFF
TRBJ1-1 TRBV5-1 NA NA TGCGCCAGCAGCTTAAGGGGGGGGACCCTAGGGAACACTGAAGCTTTCTTT CASSLRGGTLGNTEAFF
TRBJ2-3 TRBV5-6 NA NA TGTGCCAGCAGCTGGGGGGGCCTGAGCACAGATACGCAGTATTTT CASSWGGLSTDTQYF
TRBJ2-6 TRBV19 NA few TGTGCCAGTAGGAACAGGGTTGGGGCCAACGTCCTGACTTTC CASRNRVGANVLTF
TRBJ2-7 TRBV10-3 TRBD1 NA TGTGCCATCGGAAGACAGGGCTCCTACGAGCAGTACTTC CAIGRQGSYEQYF
TRBJ1-5 TRBV5-1 NA NA TGCGCCAGCAGCTTCGGGGTTGGAGGTCAGCCCCAGCATTTT CASSFGVGGQPQHF
TRBJ2-5 TRBV9 TRBD2 once TGTGCCAGCAGCGTCGGAGGGCGGGGGGCTCAAGAGACCCAGTACTTC CASSVGGRGAQETQYF
TRBJ1-5 TRBV9 TRBD1 NA TGTGCCAGCAGCGAGGGACAGGGCAATCAGCCCCAGCATTTT CASSEGQGNQPQHF
TRBJ1-1 TRBV11-2 NA NA TGTGCCAGCCACCTCCCTGCAGGACGGGGCACTGAAGCTTTCTTT CASHLPAGRGTEAFF
TRBJ2-3 TRBV10-3 TRBD1 NA TGTGCCATCAGTGACGGGACAGGACGCACAGATACGCAGTATTTT CAISDGTGRTDTQYF
TRBJ2-1 TRBV18 NA NA TGTGCCAGCTCCGGTATAATCTACGAGTTCCCCGCGTTCTTC CASSGIIYEFPAFF
TRBJ2-1 TRBV27 TRBD2 NA TGTGCCAGCAGTTTCGGGGGGAACTACAATGAGCAGTTCTTC CASSFGGNYNEQFF
TRBJ2-5 TRBV11-2 TRBD2 NA TGTGCCAGCAGCTTTAGGGGGGTAGCGGGGGTGGAGACCCAGTACTTC CASSFRGVAGVETQYF
TRBJ1-2 TRBV24-1 TRBD1 few TGTGCCACCAGTGAGCAGGACAGGATCTACACCTTC CATSEQDRIYTF
TRBJ2-3 TRBV7-9 TRBD2 NA TGTGCCAGCAGCTTTACTAGCGGGGGAAGAGATACGCAGTATTTT CASSFTSGGRDTQYF
TRBJ2-2 TRBV9 TRBD2 NA TGTGCCAGCAGCCCGCGGGGGACGAACACCGGGGAGCTGTTTTTT CASSPRGTNTGELFF
TRBJ1-1 TRBV19 NA NA TGTGCCAGTAGTATAAGGGGCGGACAGGCTTTCTTT CASSIRGGQAFF
TRBJ2-2 TRBV10-3 NA NA TGTGCCGCCCAACTAGGATCGAACACCGGGGAGCTGTTTTTT CAAQLGSNTGELFF
TRBJ2-5 TRBV30 NA many TGTGCCTGGAGTGACTGGGAGACCCAGTACTTC CAWSDWETQYF
TRBJ1-6 TRBV19 NA NA TGTGCCAGTAGTATGCGGGGTGGGCGCATTAATTCACCCCTCCACTTT CASSMRGGRINSPLHF
TRBJ2-7 TRBV6-5 TRBD1 NA TGTGCCAGCAGTCGAGGGGGCTTGAGCTCCTACGAGCAGTACTTC CASSRGGLSSYEQYF
TRBJ1-1 TRBV18 TRBD1 NA TGTGCCAGCTCACCGGGACAGGGCCGGGCGAACACTGAAGCTTTCTTT CASSPGQGRANTEAFF
TRBJ2-5 TRBV5-1 NA NA TGCGCCAGCAGCTTGGGAGGGTTGCGGGAGACCCAGTACTTC CASSLGGLRETQYF
TRBJ2-3 TRBV7-8 NA NA TGTGCCAGCAGCTCGCCTTCCGGACATTTCACAGATACGCAGTATTTT CASSSPSGHFTDTQYF
TRBJ1-1 TRBV5-4 NA NA TGTGCCAGCAGCGCCGGGCGGAGAGAGGGTGAAGCTTTCTTT CASSAGRREGEAFF
TRBJ1-5 TRBV6-5 NA NA TGTGCCAGCAGGCCCAGGGGAAATCAGCCCCAGCATTTT CASRPRGNQPQHF
TRBJ1-1 TRBV7-2 NA NA TGTGCCAGCAGCTTAGGAGGGATGAACACTGAAGCTTTCTTT CASSLGGMNTEAFF
TRBJ1-2 TRBV12-3/TRBV12-4 NA NA TGTGCCAGCAGTTTGGACAGCTTCTATGGCTACACCTTC CASSLDSFYGYTF
TRBJ1-2 TRBV3-1/TRBV3-2 NA many TGTGCCAGCAGCCCACGGCAGGGTAGAGGCTACACCTTC CASSPRQGRGYTF
TRBJ1-1 TRBV6-1 NA few TGTGCCAGCAGTGAACGTCGAGCTTTCTTT CASSERRAFF
TRBJ1-2 TRBV2 TRBD1 once TGTGCCAGCAGCGCGGGACAGACTAACTATGGCTACACCTTC CASSAGQTNYGYTF
TRBJ2-3 TRBV3-1/TRBV3-2 NA NA TGTGCCAGCAGCCAACTCGGGGGGCCTAGCACAGATACGCAGTATTTT CASSQLGGPSTDTQYF
TRBJ1-2 TRBV7-9 NA NA TGTGCCAGCAGCTTATTGGTGGGGAGCTATGGCTACACCTTC CASSLLVGSYGYTF
TRBJ1-2 TRBV29-1 NA NA TGCAGCGTTGAAGGGCCCCTAGACAGGTCCTATGGCTACACCTTC CSVEGPLDRSYGYTF
TRBJ1-4 TRBV5-6 NA NA TGTGCCAGCAGCGGGTGGAGGAGGGAACGCCTTAATGAAAAACTGTTTTTT CASSGWRRERLNEKLFF
TRBJ2-7 TRBV6-6 NA NA TGTGCCAGCAGTAACAGGGAATACGAGCAGTACTTC CASSNREYEQYF
TRBJ1-2 TRBV6-5 NA NA TGTGCCAGCAGTCACGGTGGCTACACCTTC CASSHGGYTF
TRBJ2-1 TRBV13 TRBD2 NA TGTGCCAGCAGCTCGACGATAGGGCTAGCGGGGATGAATGAGCAGTTCTTC CASSSTIGLAGMNEQFF
TRBJ1-5 TRBV2 NA NA TGTGCCTCAGGGGCAGGGAGCGGTCACAATCAGCCCCAGCATTTT CASGAGSGHNQPQHF
TRBJ1-1 TRBV7-9 NA once TGTGCCAGCAGCCCTAATACAGGTTTAGCTTTCTTT CASSPNTGLAFF
TRBJ1-2 TRBV7-2 NA NA TGTGCCAGCAGATGGACAGTCTATGGCTACACCTTC CASRWTVYGYTF